Shown below are 18 T cell receptor beta chains from a single sample sequenced in a study of blood T cell repertoires in COVID-19. The data were produced by immunoSEQ multiplex PCR, yet TCRdb's version contains in-frame clones alone and is incomplete. The data show 240,000 or so clones, with 81% seen just once and around 7.5% held by the top ten. The sequenced sample consisted of peripheral blood. These receptor sequences come from an elderly woman with COVID-19, enrolled during active disease.

The chain employs TRBV18 and TRBJ1-1; 7 bases align to TRBD1. CDR3 size: 14 residues. Germline CDR1 reads KGHSH; CDR2 reads LQKENI. J was trimmed by 1 base and V by 4 bases; bases with no gene match: 3. CDR3 DNA sequence: TGTGCCAGCTCACTTACAGGGGCGAACACTGAAGCTTTCTTT. It translates to CASSLTGANTEAFF.

The chain is built from TRBV28 and TRBJ2-1; perhaps TRBD2 as D (6 bases). Trimming took off 4 bases at V and 2 bases at J, with 15 bases between the two ends. Germline assignment: CDR1 MDHEN and CDR2 SYDVKM. This CDR3 is built from 16 residues. This CDR3 is CASSSLAAHAYNEQFF. CDR3 nucleotides: TGTGCCAGCAGTTCATTAGCGGCCCATGCCTACAATGAGCAGTTCTTC.

The chain joins TRBV12-3 or TRBV12-4 to TRBJ1-1, with D uncertain. This CDR3 comprises 13 residues. V lost 2 bases, J lost 3 bases, and 7 bases lay in between. CDR3 sequence reads: CASSLITYTEAFF. In DNA, the CDR3 is TGTGCCAGCAGTTTAATAACATACACTGAAGCTTTCTTT.

J is TRBJ2-7 and V is TRBV27; D may be TRBD2 (5 bases). Trimming shortened V by 0 bases and J by 1 base, and 13 bases separated the two germline ends. From germline, CDR1 is MNHEY and CDR2 SMNVEV (reference sequence). This CDR3 comprises 16 residues. CDR3 sequence: CASSLSRARWSYEQYF. The CDR3 nucleotides are TGTGCCAGCAGTTTATCGCGGGCCAGATGGTCCTACGAGCAGTACTTC.

The genes are TRBV28 and TRBJ2-7; 7 nucleotides align to TRBD1. The CDR3 contains 14 residues. Germline lookup yields CDR1 MDHEN and CDR2 SYDVKM. V was clipped by 6 bases and J by 7 bases; unmatched bases: 12. The CDR3 nucleotides are TGTGCCAGCAGGCCGACAGGGAATGTGTGGGAGCAGTACTTC. As protein: CASRPTGNVWEQYF.

The chain is built from TRBV27 and TRBJ2-2, with D hard to call. V was clipped by 5 bases and J by 1 base, with 8 bases between them. Per germline, CDR1 MNHEY and CDR2 SMNVEV (reference sequence). The CDR3 is 14 amino acids. The CDR3 loop reads CASSRLENTGELFF. CDR3 nucleotides: TGTGCCAGCAGTCGATTAGAGAACACCGGGGAGCTGTTTTTT.

The chain joins TRBV25-1 to TRBJ1-2; 10 nucleotides agree with TRBD1. The V gene's germline CDR1 is MGHDK and CDR2 SYGVNS. This CDR3 has 16 residues. V trimming: 0 bases; J trimming: 5 bases; junction bases outside the gene matches: 6. The CDR3 loop reads CASSEYGTGELYGYTF. CDR3 in DNA: TGTGCCAGCAGTGAATATGGGACAGGGGAGTTATATGGCTACACCTTC.

V gene TRBV10-3 combines with J gene TRBJ2-5; no reliable D call. The CDR3 contains 12 residues. Between the trimmed V and J ends, which lost 6 bases and 9 bases, there was a span of 14 bases. Germline CDR1 is ENHRY and CDR2 is SYGVKD. The DNA for the CDR3 is TGTGCCATCAGCGTGCCCAATGGGCCCCAGTACTTC. This gives the protein CAISVPNGPQYF.

The chain's CDR3 is CAITTGGSNSPLHF. In nucleotides, the CDR3 is TGTGCCATCACCACGGGGGGTAGTAATTCACCCCTCCACTTT. The chain couples TRBV10-3 to TRBJ1-6, with D possibly matching TRBD1 (5 bases). Germline V lookup: CDR1 ENHRY, CDR2 SYGVKD. V lost 7 bases and J lost 6, with 13 bases in between. This CDR3 is built from 14 residues.

This clone came up once. The chain links TRBV7-2 to TRBJ2-2, with 10 bases lining up with TRBD2. The junction had 5 bases not matched to a gene; V was cut back by 5 bases and J by 5 bases. Germline V gene lookup returns CDR1 SGHTA and CDR2 FQGNSA. CDR3 length equals 15 residues. The CDR3 reads CASSPLAGVTGELFF. The CDR3 DNA reads TGTGCCAGCAGCCCTCTAGCGGGAGTTACCGGGGAGCTGTTTTTT.

The chain joins TRBV18 to TRBJ2-3, with D possibly TRBD2 on 5 matching bases. With 3 bases removed from V and 2 bases from J, the gap between germline ends came to 9 bases. CDR3 size: 14 residues. Germline CDR1 is KGHSH and CDR2 is LQKENI. CDR3 sequence: CASSPTTNTDTQYF. The CDR3 nucleotides are TGTGCCAGCTCACCGACTACGAACACAGATACGCAGTATTTT.

This clone was found once. The CDR3 here is CASSRLSGQPQHF. In DNA, the CDR3 is TGTGCCAGCAGCCGGCTCTCGGGTCAGCCCCAGCATTTT. The V gene is TRBV7-2, the J gene TRBJ1-5; D is undetermined. The CDR3 runs 13 residues. Germline-derived CDR1 and CDR2 are SGHTA and FQGNSA. Deletions cut 5 bases from V and 6 bases from J, with 11 bases between.

This chain uses TRBV11-2 with TRBJ1-6; D is ambiguous. CDR3 length equals 13 residues. CDR1 SGHAT and CDR2 FQNNGV come from the germline V gene. Trimming pared 3 bases from V and 10 bases from J, leaving 10 bases between. In DNA, the CDR3 is TGTGCCAGCAGCTTGGGCCCCGGATCACCCCTCCACTTT. It yields the protein CASSLGPGSPLHF.

The rearrangement joins TRBV15 to TRBJ2-7; 8 bases match TRBD1. Trimming cost V 4 bases and J 3 bases; bases outside gene matches: 14. The germline V gene encodes CDR1 LNHNV and CDR2 YYDKDF (reference sequence). There are 17 residues in the CDR3. The CDR3 DNA follows: TGTGCCACCAGCAAGAAACTGCCTACAGGGGGACTCTACGAGCAGTACTTC. Translation: CATSKKLPTGGLYEQYF.

This chain uses TRBV9 with TRBJ1-3; D gene unclear. V shed 3 bases and J shed 0 bases, with 10 bases lying between them. CDR3 length: 15 amino acids. Germline V gene data show CDR1 as SGDLS and CDR2 as YYNGEE. For the CDR3, the DNA is TGTGCCAGCAGCGCCGGAGCTAGCTCTGGAAACACCATATATTTT. It yields the protein CASSAGASSGNTIYF.

The V call is TRBV10-3, the J call TRBJ2-7; 7 nucleotides line up with TRBD2. The ends lost 2 bases at V and 5 bases at J; junction bases unmatched: 15. The CDR3 contains 17 residues. Per germline, CDR1 ENHRY and CDR2 SYGVKD. Here the CDR3 DNA reads TGTGCCATCAGTGAGACGGGAGGCCAAGCCGGTAGGAACGAGCAGTACTTC. As protein: CAISETGGQAGRNEQYF.

The chain uses TRBV7-2 and TRBJ1-5; weak D call: TRBD1 (6 bases). Germline V gene data show CDR1 as SGHTA and CDR2 as FQGNSA. The CDR3 spans 16 residues. V was shortened by 3 bases and J by 0 bases, with 12 bases between the two germline ends. CDR3 bases: TGTGCCAGCAGCTTGGGGGCACGGTATAGCAATCAGCCCCAGCATTTT. Its translation is CASSLGARYSNQPQHF.

This clone was counted only a few times. This chain joins TRBV3-1 (or the pseudogene TRBV3-2) and TRBJ2-7; D remains unclear. This CDR3 has 13 amino acids. V lost 4 bases and J lost 2, with 9 bases in between. Germline V gene lookup returns CDR1 LGHDT and CDR2 YNNKEL (reference sequence). Here the CDR3 reads CASSPRVAYEQYF. The CDR3 nucleotides read TGTGCCAGCAGCCCACGGGTTGCCTACGAGCAGTACTTC.